The rows below give T cell receptor beta chains drawn from one sample of a study of shared clonotypes between healthy human individuals. Profiled with immunoSEQ multiplex PCR; TCRdb holds only in-frame clones, not every one. The sample yields about a million clones, 70% to 85% seen once. Sequencing was carried out using memory CD4+ T cells from PBMCs. The receptors were sampled from a man between 18 and 29 years old in good health. Some clones in this sample may be carry-over from other donors' samples. Both conserved end residues are part of each CDR3. D genes are given only for firm matches. Where a row states a size, it is once, few, many or the class of an expanded clone; other rows omit it.

d_call | clone_size | j_call | v_call | cdr3_aa | cdr3_nt
. | . | TRBJ1-2 | TRBV5-4 | CASSLALGDGYTF | TGTGCCAGCAGCTTGGCCTTGGGCGACGGCTACACCTTC
. | few | TRBJ2-5 | TRBV4-3 | CASSQDGFQETQYF | TGCGCCAGCAGCCAAGACGGCTTTCAAGAGACCCAGTACTTC
TRBD2 | once | TRBJ2-7 | TRBV6-5 | CASSSIAGGLYEQYF | TGTGCCAGCAGTTCCATAGCGGGAGGGCTCTACGAGCAGTACTTC
. | . | TRBJ2-2 | TRBV5-4 | CASSLSGTGTGELFF | TGTGCCAGCAGCTTGTCGGGGACGGGCACCGGGGAGCTGTTTTTT
TRBD2 | . | TRBJ2-4 | TRBV6-1 | CASSEGRTSGLPLYF | TGTGCCAGCAGTGAAGGGAGGACTAGCGGCCTACCTCTGTACTTC
TRBD2 | . | TRBJ2-7 | TRBV5-4 | CASSLARGSIREQYF | TGTGCCAGCAGCTTGGCCCGCGGGAGCATCCGCGAGCAGTACTTC
. | . | TRBJ2-3 | TRBV7-3 | CASSLRGAGDTQYF | TGTGCCAGCAGCTTGAGGGGGGCAGGAGATACGCAGTATTTT
TRBD2 | once | TRBJ2-1 | TRBV4-2 | CASSQDTPETSGSLNEQFF | TGTGCCAGCAGCCAAGATACCCCCGAAACTAGCGGGAGTCTCAATGAGCAGTTCTTC
. | . | TRBJ1-1 | TRBV30 | CAWSPGTKVGVAFF | TGTGCCTGGAGCCCTGGCACAAAGGTAGGGGTGGCTTTCTTT
. | . | TRBJ2-7 | TRBV5-1 | CASSWTRSYEQYF | TGCGCCAGCAGCTGGACACGTTCCTACGAGCAGTACTTC
TRBD1 | few | TRBJ1-3 | TRBV28 | CASRGQGAGNTIYF | TGTGCCAGCAGGGGACAGGGGGCTGGAAACACCATATATTTT
TRBD2 | . | TRBJ2-3 | TRBV7-2 | CASSLGGTSGNTDTQYF | TGTGCCAGCAGCTTAGGCGGGACTAGCGGGAACACAGATACGCAGTATTTT
TRBD1 | . | TRBJ1-2 | TRBV6-1 | CASSEGTGGSRGYTF | TGTGCCAGCAGTGAAGGTACAGGGGGATCGCGGGGCTACACCTTC
. | once | TRBJ2-2 | TRBV2 | CASRGDTFRELFF | TGTGCCAGCAGAGGAGACACCTTCCGGGAGCTGTTTTTT
. | . | TRBJ1-6 | TRBV28 | CASSSAGQNNSPLHF | TGTGCCAGCAGCAGCGCGGGACAAAATAATTCACCCCTCCACTTT
. | . | TRBJ1-4 | TRBV28 | CASSLFRTTNEKLFF | TGTGCCAGCAGTTTATTCAGAACAACTAATGAAAAACTGTTTTTT
. | few | TRBJ2-3 | TRBV6-6 | CASSPVGPHTDTQYF | TGTGCCAGCAGTCCAGTGGGGCCGCACACAGATACGCAGTATTTT
. | . | TRBJ2-1 | TRBV10-3 | CAISSQASRYYNEQFF | TGTGCCATCAGCTCCCAAGCTTCTCGCTACTACAATGAGCAGTTCTTC
TRBD1 | . | TRBJ1-5 | TRBV6-1 | CASRFGQVEEQPQHF | TGTGCCAGCAGATTTGGACAGGTCGAAGAACAGCCCCAGCATTTT
. | once | TRBJ2-2 | TRBV13 | CASSSPQENTGELFF | TGTGCCAGCAGCTCACCACAGGAGAACACCGGGGAGCTGTTTTTT
TRBD1 | . | TRBJ2-7 | TRBV5-1 | CASSLEATGNEQYF | TGCGCCAGCAGCTTGGAAGCGACAGGGAACGAGCAGTACTTC
TRBD2 | . | TRBJ2-1 | TRBV2 | CASRPSGRGPYNEQFF | TGTGCCAGCAGACCAAGCGGGAGGGGCCCCTACAATGAGCAGTTCTTC
TRBD1 | . | TRBJ1-2 | TRBV28 | CASSGQGNYGYTF | TGTGCCAGCAGTGGACAGGGGAACTATGGCTACACCTTC
. | . | TRBJ2-1 | TRBV5-1 | CATRISADNEQFF | TGCGCCACCCGGATAAGCGCCGACAATGAGCAGTTCTTC
. | few | TRBJ2-3 | TRBV5-1 | CASSLRQGATDTQYF | TGCGCCAGCAGCTTGAGGCAGGGCGCCACAGATACGCAGTATTTT
TRBD1 | . | TRBJ2-5 | TRBV27 | CASSLSRRGLETQYF | TGTGCCAGCAGTTTATCCCGCAGGGGGCTTGAGACCCAGTACTTC
. | many | TRBJ2-3 | TRBV4-2 | CASSQVLARRPTDTQYF | TGTGCCAGCAGCCAAGTGCTAGCGCGTCGCCCCACAGATACGCAGTATTTT
TRBD2 | . | TRBJ2-3 | TRBV11-3 | CASSLDPSSGTDTQYF | TGTGCCAGCAGCTTAGATCCCTCTAGCGGGACAGATACGCAGTATTTT
. | . | TRBJ2-1 | TRBV5-4 | CASSQGRTSHYNEQFF | TGTGCCAGCAGCCAAGGGAGGACGTCCCACTACAATGAGCAGTTCTTC
. | . | TRBJ2-7 | TRBV7-3 | CASSSGTSYEQYF | TGTGCCAGCAGCTCCGGGACTTCCTACGAGCAGTACTTC
. | . | TRBJ1-2 | TRBV4-1 | CASSHQTNGRGTVNYGYTF | TGCGCCAGCAGCCATCAGACAAATGGACGGGGAACCGTTAACTATGGCTACACCTTC
. | . | TRBJ2-5 | TRBV5-4 | CASSLGAQQQETQYF | TGTGCCAGCAGCTTAGGGGCCCAACAACAAGAGACCCAGTACTTC
TRBD2 | . | TRBJ2-7 | TRBV10-2 | CASRPGVGLAGVHSHEQYF | TGCGCCAGCAGGCCCGGGGTGGGACTAGCGGGAGTCCACTCCCACGAGCAGTACTTC
. | once | TRBJ2-3 | TRBV7-9 | CASSRTSSGDTQYF | TGTGCCAGCAGCCGGACTTCTTCTGGAGATACGCAGTATTTT
. | . | TRBJ2-1 | TRBV5-4 | CASSLGGNEQFF | TGTGCCAGCAGCTTGGGCGGCAATGAGCAGTTCTTC
. | once | TRBJ2-2 | TRBV28 | CASSFPTGTGELFF | TGTGCCAGCAGTTTCCCCACAGGGACCGGGGAGCTGTTTTTT
TRBD2 | . | TRBJ2-7 | TRBV4-1 | CASSQDRTSLGYEQYF | TGCGCCAGCAGCCAAGATAGGACTAGCTTGGGTTACGAGCAGTACTTC
. | . | TRBJ2-5 | TRBV7-9 | CASTQVMAGSQETQYF | TGTGCCAGCACCCAAGTGATGGCGGGGTCCCAAGAGACCCAGTACTTC
TRBD1 | . | TRBJ1-1 | TRBV7-3 | CASSRTGTEAFF | TGTGCCAGCAGCCGGACAGGGACTGAAGCTTTCTTT
. | . | TRBJ1-1 | TRBV11-2 | CATQRGAWNTEAFF | TGTGCCACCCAGCGGGGGGCCTGGAACACTGAAGCTTTCTTT
TRBD1 | few | TRBJ2-5 | TRBV7-7 | CASSRGQGLSETQYF | TGTGCCAGCAGCCGCGGACAGGGGTTATCAGAGACCCAGTACTTC
. | . | TRBJ1-5 | TRBV28 | CASSLGSKPQHF | TGTGCCAGCAGTTTAGGTAGTAAGCCCCAGCATTTT
. | . | TRBJ2-6 | TRBV7-2 | CASSFYSGGANVLTF | TGTGCCAGCAGCTTTTACAGCGGTGGGGCCAACGTCCTGACTTTC
TRBD2 | . | TRBJ2-3 | TRBV7-2 | CASSFDGRTDTQYF | TGTGCCAGCAGCTTTGACGGGAGGACAGATACGCAGTATTTT
. | . | TRBJ2-1 | TRBV28 | CASSLVYEQFF | TGTGCCAGCAGTTTAGTCTATGAGCAGTTCTTC
. | . | TRBJ2-3 | TRBV6-1 | CASSSPPGGTDTQYF | TGTGCCAGCAGCTCCCCTCCTGGGGGGACAGATACGCAGTATTTT